Shown below are 32 T cell receptor beta chains from a single sample sequenced in a study of blood T cell repertoires in COVID-19. The protocol was immunoSEQ multiplex PCR, while the TCRdb copy is restricted to in-frame clones and leaves out a portion. The data hold approximately 200,000 clones, with around nine tenths observed a single time. Sequencing was carried out using PBMCs or T cells enriched from blood (not recorded which). These receptors all stem from a man younger than 45 in a cohort exposed to, infected with or recovered from COVID-19 (not recorded which).

The chain carries TRBV3-1 (or the pseudogene TRBV3-2) and TRBJ2-7; no firm D call. The V end lost 0 bases, the J end lost 4 bases, and 7 bases lay between the germline ends. Germline values: CDR1 LGHDT, CDR2 YNNKEL (reference sequence). The CDR3 spans 13 residues. The CDR3 coding sequence is TGTGCCAGCAGCCAAGATCCGTATTACGAGCAGTACTTC. It encodes CASSQDPYYEQYF.

CDR3 in amino acids: CASSSRDSPMNTEAFF. In DNA form, the CDR3 reads TGTGCCAGCAGCTCCCGGGACAGCCCCATGAACACTGAAGCTTTCTTT. The chain uses TRBV11-2 and TRBJ1-1; 7 positions agree with TRBD1. The CDR3 contains 16 residues. With V trimmed by 4 bases and J by 0 bases, 8 bases remained unmatched. The V gene's germline CDR1 is SGHAT and CDR2 FQNNGV.

This rearrangement joins TRBV28 to TRBJ1-2, with TRBD1 matching 12 bases. The CDR3 spans 17 residues. Germline CDR1 MDHEN, CDR2 SYDVKM. V trimming: 4 bases; J trimming: 4 bases; junction bases outside the gene matches: 10. CDR3 DNA sequence: TGTGCCAGCAGTTCTCCGGGACAGGGGGCTGAGGGCTATGGCTACACCTTC. Translated: CASSSPGQGAEGYGYTF.

V is TRBV2 and J is TRBJ2-5; the match to TRBD2 covers 7 bases. Germline lookup yields CDR1 SNHLY and CDR2 FYNNEI. After removal of 4 bases from V and 2 bases from J, the junction contained 13 bases not matched to a gene. The CDR3 has 17 residues. CDR3 sequence reads: CASSGSRLAAIQETQYF. DNA for the CDR3: TGTGCCAGCAGTGGGTCCCGACTAGCAGCTATACAAGAGACCCAGTACTTC.

The V gene is TRBV15, the J gene TRBJ2-5, with 8 bases lining up with TRBD1. The CDR3 runs 15 residues. V shed 7 bases, J shed 1 base, and the junction held 8 bases outside the gene matches. The germline V gene encodes CDR1 LNHNV and CDR2 YYDKDF (reference sequence). The CDR3 region has the DNA TGTGCCACCACCTTAGGACAGGGCATCCAAGAGACCCAGTACTTC. This codes for CATTLGQGIQETQYF.

The chain joins TRBV11-2 to TRBJ1-1, with 10 bases that match TRBD1. CDR1 SGHAT and CDR2 FQNNGV come from the germline V gene. Losses at the gene ends were 5 bases for V and 10 bases for J; bases not matched to a gene: 7. This CDR3 contains 13 residues. CDR3 region: CASSRRQGAGAFF. The CDR3 DNA is TGTGCCAGCAGCAGAAGACAGGGGGCCGGAGCTTTCTTT.

The chain combines TRBV7-3 with TRBJ2-1; TRBD1 matches 8 bases. This CDR3 spans 13 amino acids. Germline V gives CDR1 SGHTA, CDR2 FQGTGA. The ends lost 4 bases at V and 4 bases at J; junction bases unmatched: 0. The CDR3 nucleotides are TGTGCCAGCAGCTGGGACAGGTACAATGAGCAGTTCTTC. Translating gives CASSWDRYNEQFF.

This clone is a singleton in its sample. The J gene is TRBJ1-1, the V gene TRBV25-1; unclear D gene. Trimming pared 5 bases from V and 4 bases from J, leaving 26 bases between. Germline values: CDR1 MGHDK, CDR2 SYGVNS. The CDR3 totals 18 residues. The DNA for the CDR3 is TGTGCCAGCAGTCCAAATTCCCGGTCAATGCCGATCGGCACTGAAGCTTTCTTT. It is translated as CASSPNSRSMPIGTEAFF.

This chain joins TRBV19 and TRBJ1-3, with a tentative D call TRBD1 (6 bases). The CDR3 has 17 residues. The ends were cut back, 6 bases at V and 5 bases at J, with 23 bases in the middle. Per the germline V gene, CDR1 is LNHDA and CDR2 is SQIVND (reference sequence). The CDR3 nucleotides read TGTGCCAGTAGGGACATTCAGGAGAGGGGACATCGAAACACCATATATTTT. Protein sequence: CASRDIQERGHRNTIYF.

The chain carries TRBV25-1 and TRBJ2-1; 10 bases match TRBD2. CDR3 length equals 15 residues. The germline V gene has CDR1 MGHDK and CDR2 SYGVNS. Trimming took 5 bases from V and 6 from J; bases not matched to a gene: 7. The CDR3 region has the DNA TGTGCCAGCAGTCCGGGACTAGCGACCCGCAATGAGCAGTTCTTC. The encoded protein is CASSPGLATRNEQFF.

The chain employs TRBV7-6 and TRBJ1-6, with D unresolved. The V and J ends lost 5 bases and 4 bases respectively, with 12 bases between them. Germline CDR1 is SGHVS and CDR2 is FNYEAQ. The CDR3 spans 15 residues. CDR3 DNA sequence: TGTGCCAGCAGCCCCCGAGCTGATTATAATTCACCCCTCCACTTT. This encodes CASSPRADYNSPLHF.

The V gene is TRBV6-5, the J gene TRBJ2-7, with D unresolved. CDR1 and CDR2 (germline): MNHEY, SVGAGI. The germline V and J ends were trimmed by 6 bases and 4 bases, with 10 bases remaining between them. This CDR3 is 12 amino acids long. CDR3 nucleotides: TGTGCCAGCAGGGTATCTAGATACGAGCAGTACTTC. The encoded protein is CASRVSRYEQYF.

The chain joins TRBV12-5 to TRBJ1-5, with D perhaps matching TRBD1 (6 bases). The CDR3 extends over 14 amino acids. The V gene lost 7 bases and the J gene lost 6 bases, with 16 bases spanning the gap. CDR1 LGHNT and CDR2 FRNRAP come from the germline V gene. The CDR3 DNA is TGTGCTAGTGCCCTAGGGGGAGGGGGTCAGCCCCAGCATTTT. Translation: CASALGGGGQPQHF.

The chain has TRBV6-5 and TRBJ2-7; TRBD1 matches at 8 bases. Germline CDR1 is MNHEY and CDR2 is SVGAGI. The CDR3 runs 14 residues. The trim removed 1 base at V and 2 bases at J, leaving 1 base unmatched. The CDR3 DNA sequence: TGTGCCAGCAGTTACTGGGGACAGGCCTACGAGCAGTACTTC. Translating it yields CASSYWGQAYEQYF.

This chain connects TRBV27 to TRBJ2-7; 7 nucleotides line up with TRBD1. Trimming removed 7 bases from V and 0 bases from J; junction bases left unmatched: 9. The CDR3 totals 15 residues. CDR1 is MNHEY, CDR2 SMNVEV, per germline (reference sequence). The CDR3 DNA reads as TGTGCCAGCATAGGGGGCGGTCCTAGCTCCTACGAGCAGTACTTC. Protein product: CASIGGGPSSYEQYF.

The rearrangement joins TRBV5-1 to TRBJ2-7, with TRBD2 as a possible D gene (5 bases). CDR3 length: 15 amino acids. In germline, CDR1 is SGHRS, CDR2 YFSETQ. V lost 2 bases to trimming and J lost 6 bases, with 18 bases between them. This CDR3 reads CASSLRGSDNGEQYF. As DNA, the CDR3 is TGCGCCAGCAGCTTACGAGGGAGCGACAACGGCGAGCAGTACTTC.

V usage is TRBV28 and J usage is TRBJ2-5; tentatively, D is TRBD2 (7 bases). V lost 5 bases, J lost 4 bases, and 17 bases lay in between. Per the germline V gene, CDR1 is MDHEN and CDR2 is SYDVKM. This CDR3 is 15 amino acids long. The CDR3 is CASSPSGGLGETQYF. In DNA, the CDR3 is TGTGCCAGCAGTCCCTCCGGGGGGCTTGGAGAGACCCAGTACTTC.

The chain employs TRBV5-5 and TRBJ1-3; D not resolved. CDR1 is SGHKS and CDR2 is YYEKEE in the germline V gene (reference sequence). The CDR3 covers 14 residues. V lost 0 bases to trimming and J lost 2 bases, with 6 bases between them. The CDR3 loop reads CASSLVAAGNTIYF. In nucleotides, the CDR3 is TGTGCCAGCAGCTTGGTGGCAGCTGGAAACACCATATATTTT.

The V call is TRBV6-2 or TRBV6-3, the J call TRBJ2-2, with a possible D match to TRBD1 (5 bases). V was cut by 4 bases and J by 1 base, with 10 bases left in between. Germline CDR1 reads MNHEY; CDR2 reads SVGEGT. The CDR3 is 15 amino acids. As DNA, the CDR3 is TGTGCCAGCAGTTTGCGAGACAGGAACACCGGGGAGCTGTTTTTT. Translation: CASSLRDRNTGELFF.

The chain carries TRBV7-9 and TRBJ2-7; no firm D call. Germline V lookup: CDR1 SEHNR, CDR2 FQNEAQ (reference sequence). The CDR3 covers 16 residues. Trimming pared 1 base from V and 2 bases from J, leaving 15 bases between. CDR3 nucleotide sequence: TGTGCCAGCAGCTTAGTTCGGCAGACTCAAACCTACGAGCAGTACTTC. The encoded protein is CASSLVRQTQTYEQYF. The full variable domain, in which reference TRBV7-9 and TRBJ2-7 provide the parts outside the CDR3, is DTGVSQNPRHKITKRGQNVTFRCDPISEHNRLYWYRQTLGQGPEFLTYFQNEAQLEKSRLLSDRFSAERPKGSFSTLEIQRTEQGDSAMYLCASSLVRQTQTYEQYFGPGTRLTVT.

CDR3 protein: CASSPLEGAADEQYF. In DNA form, the CDR3 reads TGTGCCAGCTCACCACTGGAGGGAGCAGCCGACGAGCAGTACTTC. The chain joins TRBV18 to TRBJ2-7; weak D call: TRBD2 (6 bases). The CDR3 length is 15 residues. Germline V lookup: CDR1 KGHSH, CDR2 LQKENI. Trimming removed 1 base at V and 5 bases at J, with 15 bases between.

V and J are TRBV19 and TRBJ1-2; no clear D. Germline CDR1 is LNHDA and CDR2 is SQIVND (reference sequence). V lost 7 bases and J 5 bases, leaving 14 bases between the germline ends. This CDR3 spans 13 amino acids. In DNA form, the CDR3 reads TGTGCCAGTAACCCGAGCGGGTTTTATGGCTACACCTTC. This codes for CASNPSGFYGYTF.

V gene TRBV29-1 combines with J gene TRBJ2-1, with D hard to call. V gave up 7 bases and J gave up 1 base, with 17 bases separating them. The germline CDR1 and CDR2 sequences are SQVTM and ANQGSEA. The CDR3 extends over 15 amino acids. CDR3 amino acids: CSASGGHGSYNEQFF. CDR3 bases: TGCAGCGCCTCCGGCGGCCATGGGTCCTACAATGAGCAGTTCTTC.

This sequence joins TRBV19 and TRBJ1-5, with D hard to call. V lost 9 bases and J 3 bases, leaving 18 bases between the germline ends. CDR1 and CDR2 from the germline V gene are LNHDA and SQIVND (reference sequence). The length of the CDR3 is 15 residues. CDR3 nucleotides: TGTGCCAGCCAGGACCACGGGAGGGTCAATCAGCCCCAGCATTTT. Its translation: CASQDHGRVNQPQHF. Drawing the rest from reference TRBV19 and TRBJ1-5, the complete variable domain is DGGITQSPKYLFRKEGQNVTLSCEQNLNHDAMYWYRQDPGQGLRLIYYSQIVNDFQKGDIAEGYSVSREKKESFPLTVTSAQKNPTAFYLCASQDHGRVNQPQHFGDGTRLSIL.

J is TRBJ1-1 and V is TRBV12-3 or TRBV12-4; D remains unclear. V lost 0 bases to trimming and J lost 5 bases, with 7 bases between them. CDR3 size: 13 residues. The CDR3 DNA reads TGTGCCAGCAGTTTAGCTGCGGGGACTGAAGCTTTCTTT. Amino acids: CASSLAAGTEAFF.

This chain links TRBV5-4 with TRBJ2-3, with D perhaps matching TRBD2 (5 bases). Germline CDR1 SGHNT, CDR2 YYREEE (reference sequence). CDR3 size: 15 residues. The V end was cut by 1 base, the J end by 6 bases, with 15 bases between. The CDR3 nucleotides are TGTGCCAGCAGCTTGACAGCGGACCCTCGGGATACGCAGTATTTT. The encoded protein is CASSLTADPRDTQYF. The complete variable domain, with remaining parts taken from reference TRBV5-4 and TRBJ2-3, reads ETGVTQSPTHLIKTRGQQVTLRCSSQSGHNTVSWYQQALGQGPQFIFQYYREEENGRGNFPPRFSGLQFPNYSSELNVNALELDDSALYLCASSLTADPRDTQYFGPGTRLTVL.

The V and J genes are TRBV4-3 and TRBJ2-1; 8 nucleotides match TRBD2. The CDR3 runs 15 residues. The germline V gene has CDR1 LGHNA and CDR2 YSLEER. V shed 1 base and J 7 bases; nucleotides not matched to a gene: 6. The CDR3 bases are TGCGCCAGCAGCCAAGGGACTAGCTGGCTAAATGAGCAGTTCTTC. Translating gives CASSQGTSWLNEQFF.

In its sample, this clone was seen once. The chain recombines TRBV10-2 with TRBJ1-2; TRBD1 aligns across 9 bases. V gave up 6 bases and J gave up 2 bases; unmatched junction bases: 4. The CDR3 consists of 14 residues. The V gene's germline CDR1 is WSHSY and CDR2 SAAADI. The CDR3 loop reads CASSTGTGNYGYTF. The CDR3 DNA reads TGCGCCAGCAGCACCGGGACAGGGAACTATGGCTACACCTTC.

The chain couples TRBV28 to TRBJ2-7, with TRBD1 as a possible D gene (6 bases). V lost 8 bases, J lost 8 bases, and 13 bases lay in between. The CDR3 spans 11 residues. CDR1 and CDR2 from the germline V gene are MDHEN and SYDVKM. CDR3 residues: CASVTGQQQYF. For the CDR3, the DNA is TGTGCCAGCGTAACCGGACAGCAGCAGTACTTC. The full variable domain, rest sourced from reference TRBV28 and TRBJ2-7, is DVKVTQSSRYLVKRTGEKVFLECVQDMDHENMFWYRQDPGLGLRLIYFSYDVKMKEKGDIPEGYSVSREKKERFSLILESASTNQTSMYLCASVTGQQQYFGPGTRLTVT.

V usage is TRBV7-2 and J usage is TRBJ2-4, with unresolved D. The CDR3 runs 13 residues. CDR1 and CDR2 from the germline V gene are SGHTA and FQGNSA. V gave up 1 base and J gave up 8 bases, with 9 bases separating them. The CDR3 spells CASSLGARDIQYF. CDR3 in DNA: TGTGCCAGCAGCTTAGGAGCTCGGGACATTCAGTACTTC.

The genes are TRBV18 and TRBJ2-3; TRBD1 agrees at 7 bases. The J segment lost 4 bases and the V segment lost 6 bases, leaving 7 bases of the junction unmatched. Germline-derived CDR1 and CDR2 are KGHSH and LQKENI. The CDR3 is 14 residues long. This chain's CDR3 is CASSPTGRPDTQYF. CDR3 bases: TGTGCCAGCTCTCCGACAGGGAGACCAGATACGCAGTATTTT.

The V gene is TRBV6-2 or TRBV6-3, the J gene TRBJ2-3; D is possibly TRBD2 (6 bases). The CDR3 sequence is 18 residues long. V lost 4 bases to trimming and J lost 1 base, with 21 bases between them. Germline V gene lookup returns CDR1 MNHEY and CDR2 SVGEGT. DNA for the CDR3: TGTGCCAGCAGTTCACCTTCAGGTCCCTCTAGCGGCACAGATACGCAGTATTTT. It is translated as CASSSPSGPSSGTDTQYF.